The clone carrying this T cell receptor beta chain was picked up many times. Using RNA transcripts as the source, TCR beta CDR3 regions were amplified. The HTBI primer set drove a first-round RT-PCR of the TCR CDR3. TCRdb redid the calling of the multiplex PCR reads with MiXCR, one entry per CDR3 protein. The data contain roughly 300,000 distinct CDR3 sequences, 14% of them singletons. The data were taken from a study of T cells in Graves' hyperthyroidism and ophthalmopathy. As for the study in general: Initial diagnosis, before any treatment, was when peripheral blood was collected.

This CDR3 has 13 residues. Trimming pared 8 bases from V and 1 base from J, leaving 11 bases between. Germline assignment: CDR1 SNHLY and CDR2 FYNNEI. Sequences were obtained from blood. The chain links TRBV2 to TRBJ2-5; perhaps TRBD2 as D (6 bases). The TCR was taken from a woman aged 25 to 45 with Graves' hyperthyroidism. Here the CDR3 reads CASHSGSQETQYF. The CDR3 coding sequence is TGTGCCAGCCATAGCGGATCCCAAGAGACCCAGTACTTC.